This T cell receptor beta chain was sequenced in a study of blood T cell repertoires in COVID-19. Overall study context: Donors in the United States, Italy and Spain gave samples during acute or convalescent COVID-19.

The length of the CDR3 is 16 residues. The germline V gene encodes CDR1 MNHEY and CDR2 SMNVEV (reference sequence). V lost 1 base and J 7 bases, leaving 14 bases between the germline ends. Profiled with immunoSEQ multiplex PCR; TCRdb holds only in-frame clones, not every one. The table records 150,000 to 200,000 clones, over 70% of them present only once. This rearrangement joins TRBV27 to TRBJ1-6, with a weak D call TRBD1 (6 bases). Specimen: peripheral blood. The receptor was derived from a man aged 55-75 years with active or convalescent COVID-19. CDR3 sequence reads: CASSLFLTGTNSPLHF. CDR3 bases: TGTGCCAGCAGTTTATTTCTAACAGGGACCAATTCACCCCTCCACTTT.